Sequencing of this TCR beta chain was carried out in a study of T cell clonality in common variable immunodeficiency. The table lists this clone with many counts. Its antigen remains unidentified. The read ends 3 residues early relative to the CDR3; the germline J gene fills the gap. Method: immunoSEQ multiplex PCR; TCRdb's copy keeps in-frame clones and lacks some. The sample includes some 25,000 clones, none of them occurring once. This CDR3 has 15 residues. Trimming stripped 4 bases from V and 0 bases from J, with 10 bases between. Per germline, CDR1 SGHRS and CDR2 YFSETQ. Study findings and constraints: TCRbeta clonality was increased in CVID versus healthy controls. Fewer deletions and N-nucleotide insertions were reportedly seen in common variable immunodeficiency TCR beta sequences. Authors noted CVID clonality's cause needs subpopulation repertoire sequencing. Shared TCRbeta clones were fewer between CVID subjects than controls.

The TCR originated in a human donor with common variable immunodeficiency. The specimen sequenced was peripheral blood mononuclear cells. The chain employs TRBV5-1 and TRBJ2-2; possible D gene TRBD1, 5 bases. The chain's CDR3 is CASSSQGSNTGELFF. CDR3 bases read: TGCGCCAGCAGCAGTCAGGGTTCGAACACCGGGGAG.